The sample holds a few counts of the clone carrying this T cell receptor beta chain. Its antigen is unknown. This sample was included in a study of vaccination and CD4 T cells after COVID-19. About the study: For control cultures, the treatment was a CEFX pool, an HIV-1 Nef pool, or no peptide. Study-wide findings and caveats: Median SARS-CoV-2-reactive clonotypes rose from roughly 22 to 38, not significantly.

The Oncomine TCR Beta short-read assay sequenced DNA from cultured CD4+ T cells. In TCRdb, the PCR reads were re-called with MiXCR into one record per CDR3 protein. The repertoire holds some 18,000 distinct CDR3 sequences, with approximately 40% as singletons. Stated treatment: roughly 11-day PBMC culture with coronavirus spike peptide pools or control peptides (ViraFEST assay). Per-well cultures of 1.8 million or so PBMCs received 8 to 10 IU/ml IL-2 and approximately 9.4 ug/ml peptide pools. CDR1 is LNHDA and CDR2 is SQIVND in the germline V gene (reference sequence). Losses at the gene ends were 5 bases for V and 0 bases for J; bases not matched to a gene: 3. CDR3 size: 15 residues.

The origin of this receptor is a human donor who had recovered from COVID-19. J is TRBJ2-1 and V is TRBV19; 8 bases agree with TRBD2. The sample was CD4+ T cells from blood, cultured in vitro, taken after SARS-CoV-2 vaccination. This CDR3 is CASSGLAGSYNEQFF. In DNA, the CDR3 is TGTGCCAGTAGTGGGCTAGCGGGCTCCTACAATGAGCAGTTCTTC.